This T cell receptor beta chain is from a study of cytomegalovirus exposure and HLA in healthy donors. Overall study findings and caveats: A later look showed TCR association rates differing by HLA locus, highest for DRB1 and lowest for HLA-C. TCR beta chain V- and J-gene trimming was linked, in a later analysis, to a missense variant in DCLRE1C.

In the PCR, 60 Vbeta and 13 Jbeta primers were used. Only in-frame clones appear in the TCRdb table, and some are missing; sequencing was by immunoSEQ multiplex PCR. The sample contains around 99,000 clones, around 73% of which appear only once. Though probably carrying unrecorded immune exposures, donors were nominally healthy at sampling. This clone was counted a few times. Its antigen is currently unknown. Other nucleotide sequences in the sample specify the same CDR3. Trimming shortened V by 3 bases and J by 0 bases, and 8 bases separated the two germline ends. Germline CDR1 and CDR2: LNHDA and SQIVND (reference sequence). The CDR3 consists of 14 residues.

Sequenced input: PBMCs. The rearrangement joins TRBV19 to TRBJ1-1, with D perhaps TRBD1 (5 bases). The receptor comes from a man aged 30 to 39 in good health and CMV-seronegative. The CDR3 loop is CASSIPGLNTEAFF. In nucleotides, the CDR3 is TGTGCCAGTAGTATCCCAGGGTTGAACACTGAAGCTTTCTTT.